Listed below are T cell receptor beta chains from one sample, sequenced in a study of technical replicates of blood from a handful of donors. Sequencing used immunoSEQ multiplex PCR; TCRdb keeps in-frame clones, though not all of them. The sample yields more than 95,000 clones, roughly 96% seen once. Input material: T cells isolated from PBMCs. These receptors came from a human donor in good health. The CDR3 runs from the conserved cysteine through the conserved F or W. Each record gives: V gene, J gene, CDR3 protein.

TRBV28,TRBJ1-5,CASSFRWVGPQHF
TRBV6-6,TRBJ1-6,CASSYSGQVNSPLHF
TRBV10-3,TRBJ2-3,CAISGRGQTDTQYF
TRBV28,TRBJ1-5,CASSPDGGQINQPQHF
TRBV19,TRBJ2-7,CASKDRTSGLPHEQYF
TRBV15,TRBJ2-2,CATSRGVLAGGNREAGELFF
TRBV28,TRBJ2-1,CASSGLAGVNEQFF
TRBV19,TRBJ2-7,CASSMPGQGTYEQYF
TRBV28,TRBJ1-4,CASQPGQGEKLFF
TRBV7-9,TRBJ1-4,CASSSAGQGLGEKLFF
TRBV5-4,TRBJ2-1,CASSWGVLAGGFNEQFF
TRBV6-5,TRBJ1-1,CASSSKTGPTEAFF
TRBV11-3,TRBJ2-5,CASSRGQGTQETQYF
TRBV6-5,TRBJ1-5,CASSRGIGNQPQHF
TRBV5-6,TRBJ1-2,CASSLVTGLLDYGYTF
TRBV10-3,TRBJ2-1,CAISEGTSIDNEQFF
TRBV5-1,TRBJ1-3,CASSHEGTANSGNTIYF
TRBV30,TRBJ2-7,CAWSAGVTYEQYF
TRBV5-6,TRBJ1-2,CASSLVVWDRYGYTF
TRBV6-5,TRBJ2-7,CASSYDRLYEQYF
TRBV7-2,TRBJ2-3,CASSLYRGARGDTQYF
TRBV9,TRBJ1-6,CASSAGFDNSPLHF
TRBV5-1,TRBJ2-7,CASRLGQGLSEQYF
TRBV4-2,TRBJ1-5,CASSQVLDSFNQPQHF
TRBV2,TRBJ1-5,CASEGAESLLPRNQPQHF
TRBV7-2,TRBJ2-3,CASSFRSFTDTQYF
TRBV25-1,TRBJ2-1,CASSPIGTVYNEQFF
TRBV7-9,TRBJ2-7,CASSIPGSYEQYF
TRBV18,TRBJ2-7,CASSLGLAGAEEQYF
TRBV19,TRBJ2-3,CASSLHRGPTTDTQYF
TRBV27,TRBJ1-5,CASSLQVNQPQHF
TRBV29-1,TRBJ1-2,CSVDGVGSYTF
TRBV4-1,TRBJ2-1,CASSQDLSGSFYNEQFF
TRBV5-6,TRBJ1-5,CASSSGQFNQPQHF
TRBV7-6,TRBJ1-1,CASSPRTDSEAFF
TRBV6-1,TRBJ2-7,CASSEPQGAYEQYF
TRBV30,TRBJ1-1,CAWSIQAGYTEAFF
TRBV7-9,TRBJ2-5,CASSLALAGGDQETQYF
TRBV29-1,TRBJ1-1,CSYYQGYTEAFF
TRBV4-1,TRBJ1-5,CASSQVHRDRNQPQHF
TRBV5-1,TRBJ1-3,CASSSRTTWYGNTIYF
TRBV27,TRBJ2-7,CASQGAGGEEQYF
TRBV6-1,TRBJ1-5,CASRGAQPQHF
TRBV9,TRBJ2-1,CASSVTSGRRNEQFF
TRBV6-5,TRBJ2-5,CASSYPAGKVGETQYF
TRBV10-1,TRBJ2-1,CASSESTPRPGDYGEQFF
TRBV9,TRBJ2-1,CASSVELANEQFF
TRBV18,TRBJ1-6,CASSLNRDFNSPLHF
TRBV6-1,TRBJ2-1,CATARPGQYNEQFF
TRBV9,TRBJ2-1,CASSTSGTSVYNEQFF
TRBV5-5,TRBJ2-7,CASSLVGQGRYEQYF
TRBV10-3,TRBJ2-7,CAISDGDRGLSEQYF
TRBV19,TRBJ2-7,CASKSRPGQGNEQYF